This TCR beta chain originates from a study of blood T cell repertoires in COVID-19. The CDR3 length is 11 residues. Germline CDR1 is SNHLY and CDR2 is FYNNEI. V lost 8 bases and J lost 6, with 10 bases in between. The assay was immunoSEQ multiplex PCR, and TCRdb's table has in-frame clones only and misses some. The sample lists approximately 66,000 clones, about 82% seen once, with 5.5% to 8.5% in the top ten. The table lists this clone with a count of one. This receptor was obtained from a man aged 50-59 years with active COVID-19. Sequenced input: peripheral blood. The gene calls are TRBV2 and TRBJ1-1; D might be TRBD1 (5 bases). The CDR3 loop reads CASGQGPEAFF. The CDR3 DNA is TGTGCCAGCGGTCAGGGTCCTGAAGCTTTCTTT. Full variable domain (remainder filled in from reference TRBV2 and TRBJ1-1): EPEVTQTPSHQVTQMGQEVILRCVPISNHLYFYWYRQILGQKVEFLVSFYNNEISEKSEIFDDQFSVERPDGSNFTLKIRSTKLEDSAMYFCASGQGPEAFFGQGTRLTVV.